Below, 10 T cell receptor beta chains from the same sample are listed, as sequenced in a study of T-cell reconstitution after alpha-beta-depleted transplantation in children. Unique molecular identifiers were used in preparing the TCRbeta library. TCRdb re-called the PCR reads with MiXCR, one entry per CDR3 protein. The sample yields tens of thousands of distinct CDR3 sequences, 4.9% seen once. This specimen consisted of PBMCs, mostly from graft donor cells, obtained 180 days after TCRalphabeta/CD19-depleted stem cell transplant. These receptors were taken from a boy less than two years old who had a stem cell transplant for acute myeloid leukemia, so the T cells may come from the graft donor.

This clonotype was counted many times. This sequence joins TRBV30 and TRBJ1-4, with no clear D. Deletions cut 0 bases from V and 8 bases from J, with 4 bases between. CDR1 and CDR2 from the germline V gene are GTSNPN and SVGIG (reference sequence). This CDR3 is built from 11 residues. CDR3 loop: CAWSVREKLFF. The CDR3, as DNA: TGTGCCTGGAGTGTACGCGAAAAACTGTTTTTT.

At least ten counts were recorded for this clonotype. The J gene is TRBJ2-1, the V gene TRBV12-3 or TRBV12-4; 7 positions agree with TRBD1. This CDR3 comprises 14 residues. Unmatched junction bases numbered 5, after V lost 5 bases and J lost 4 bases. The CDR3, as DNA: TGTGCCAGCAGTGCACTACAGGGGTACAATGAGCAGTTCTTC. This translates into CASSALQGYNEQFF.

Many counts were recorded for this clonotype. V gene TRBV21-1 combines with J gene TRBJ1-3; whether TRBD1, the table's D call, matches the DNA was not checked. TRBV21-1 is flagged as a pseudogene. The CDR3 runs to 15 residues. As DNA, the CDR3 is TGTGCCAGTCGCACAGGGGGCGCTGATGGAAACACCATATATTTT. Amino acids: CASRTGGADGNTIYF.

This clonotype was seen many times. The genes are TRBV5-6 and TRBJ1-5; 7 nucleotides agree with TRBD1. Germline trimming cut 0 bases from V and 7 bases from J; bases unmatched to any gene: 10. The CDR3 has 16 residues. Germline V CDR1 and CDR2: SGHDT, YYEEEE. The CDR3 loop reads CASSLGVPGGGQPQHF. The CDR3 nucleotides are TGTGCCAGCAGCTTGGGGGTTCCAGGGGGTGGACAGCCCCAGCATTTT. Full variable domain (missing parts from reference TRBV5-6 and TRBJ1-5): DAGVTQSPTHLIKTRGQQVTLRCSPKSGHDTVSWYQQALGQGPQFIFQYYEEEERQRGNFPDRFSGHQFPNYSSELNVNALLLGDSALYLCASSLGVPGGGQPQHFGDGTRLSIL.

There are many counts of this clonotype. V usage is TRBV27 and J usage is TRBJ2-5, with D maybe TRBD1 (6 bases). The CDR3 is 14 residues long. Germline loops: CDR1 MNHEY, CDR2 SMNVEV (reference sequence). Trimming took 5 bases from V and 7 from J, leaving 17 bases between them. The chain's CDR3 is CASSVSSTGSTQYF. The CDR3 DNA follows: TGTGCCAGCAGTGTCTCCTCCACAGGGTCGACCCAGTACTTC.

This clonotype has at least ten counts. The chain uses TRBV5-1 and TRBJ2-5; D is perhaps TRBD1 (5 bases). The CDR3 contains 17 residues. Deletions cut 2 bases from V and 5 bases from J, with 22 bases between. The germline CDR1 and CDR2 sequences are SGHRS and YFSETQ. DNA of the CDR3: TGCGCCAGCAGCTTTGGGCTCGACAGATTTGGTAGGGAGACCCAGTACTTC. It codes for CASSFGLDRFGRETQYF.

This clonotype has more than one count but fewer than ten. This chain uses TRBV29-1 with TRBJ2-2, with D possibly TRBD2 on 7 matching bases. Trimming pared 6 bases from V and 7 bases from J, leaving 21 bases between. CDR3 length: 15 residues. Germline loops: CDR1 SQVTM, CDR2 ANQGSEA. The CDR3: CSVVSAGAMGGELFF. The CDR3 nucleotides read TGCAGCGTCGTTTCGGCGGGGGCTATGGGCGGGGAGCTGTTTTTT.

This clonotype was recorded at least ten times. As DNA, the CDR3 is TGTGCCAGCAGCGCCCGGACAGGGCCCTCCTACGAGCAGTACTTC. Translated: CASSARTGPSYEQYF. The chain has TRBV12-3 or TRBV12-4 and TRBJ2-7, with 8 bases identical to TRBD1. The CDR3 sequence is 15 residues long. Germline trimming cut 6 bases from V and 0 bases from J; bases unmatched to any gene: 7.

This clonotype appeared many times. CDR3 residues: CASSLVRGHEEQYF. The CDR3 bases are TGTGCCAGCAGCTTGGTCAGGGGGCACGAAGAGCAGTACTTC. The chain has TRBV7-9 and TRBJ2-7; 8 nucleotides line up with TRBD1. V lost 3 bases and J lost 7; bases outside the gene matches: 8. CDR1 is SEHNR and CDR2 is FQNEAQ in the germline V gene (reference sequence). The CDR3 sequence is 14 residues long.

This clonotype showed up many times. V and J are TRBV12-3 or TRBV12-4 and TRBJ1-2, with 7 bases that match TRBD1. The CDR3 loop spans 14 amino acids. The V gene end was trimmed by 3 bases and the J gene end by 4 bases; junction bases not matched to a gene: 5. The CDR3 coding sequence is TGTGCCAGCAGTTTGACGGACAGGCTCTATGGCTACACCTTC. It encodes CASSLTDRLYGYTF.